The clone carrying this T cell receptor beta chain was recorded many times. Its target is not known. The CDR3 extends over 14 amino acids. Unmatched junction bases numbered 4, after V lost 2 bases and J lost 6 bases. The germline CDR1 and CDR2 sequences are MDHEN and SYDVKM. This sample was taken from a study of T cells in Graves' hyperthyroidism and ophthalmopathy. Study results and caveats: Blood also carried most thyroid clonotypes expanded above 0.001.

Among the patients, aged 18 to 65, hyperthyroidism was newly diagnosed and had lasted under 2 months. The TCR beta CDR3 regions underwent amplification using RNA transcripts as the source. During a first-round RT-PCR of the TCR CDR3, the HTBI primer set was used. In TCRdb, the multiplex PCR reads were re-called with MiXCR into one record per CDR3 protein. This repertoire shows approximately 380,000 distinct CDR3 sequences, about 18% found once; its top ten account for 3.7%. The rearrangement uses TRBV28 and TRBJ2-7, with 10 nucleotides matching TRBD2. The sample comprised blood. This TCR came from a woman under 30 with Graves' hyperthyroidism. CDR3 protein: CASSLISGGGEQYF. In DNA form, the CDR3 reads TGTGCCAGCAGTTTAATAAGCGGGGGGGGCGAGCAGTACTTC.